A single sample is the source of the 30 T cell receptor beta chains below, sequenced in a study of Tregs in tolerant kidney transplant recipients. Profiling relied on immunoSEQ multiplex PCR, and the TCRdb table lists in-frame clones only, not all of them. The sample has about 44,000 clones; less than 97% are singletons. Their antigen targets remain unknown. Sequencing was done on a sample of Tregs from blood cultured with allogeneic cells. Every receptor here comes from a human donor in good health.

The V and J genes are TRBV10-1 and TRBJ1-4, with D uncertain. The V gene's germline CDR1 is WNHNN and CDR2 SYGVQD (reference sequence). The CDR3 length is 14 residues. Between the trimmed V and J ends, which lost 0 bases and 7 bases, there was a span of 9 bases. CDR3 nucleotides: TGCGCCAGCAGTGAGTCCTCTGGGAGTGAAAAACTGTTTTTT. Its protein is CASSESSGSEKLFF.

The CDR3 loop is CASSLMGGTDTQYF. In DNA, the CDR3 is TGCGCCAGCAGCTTGATGGGGGGAACAGATACGCAGTATTTT. V is TRBV5-1 and J is TRBJ2-3; a possible D gene is TRBD2 (6 bases). Germline V gene data show CDR1 as SGHRS and CDR2 as YFSETQ. The V end was cut by 1 base, the J end by 3 bases, with 9 bases between. CDR3 length equals 14 residues.

This clone occurred once. The chain is built from TRBV28 and TRBJ2-7; D is uncertain. From germline, CDR1 is MDHEN and CDR2 SYDVKM. The germline V and J ends were trimmed by 6 bases and 2 bases, with 17 bases remaining between them. The CDR3 is made up of 15 amino acids. The CDR3 spells CASRSQADGTYEQYF. The CDR3 DNA reads as TGTGCCAGCAGGTCTCAGGCGGACGGAACCTACGAGCAGTACTTC.

The rearrangement links TRBV9 to TRBJ1-5; 7 bases match TRBD1. V lost 2 bases, J lost 1 base, and 21 bases stayed unmatched. Germline loops: CDR1 SGDLS, CDR2 YYNGEE. The CDR3 runs 21 residues. The CDR3 DNA reads TGTGCCAGCAGCGTGGCCCCCAACATCCGGGACAGCGGAGGGAGCAATCAGCCCCAGCATTTT. As protein: CASSVAPNIRDSGGSNQPQHF.

This chain uses TRBV6-6 with TRBJ2-5, with D perhaps TRBD1 (5 bases). Germline V gene sequence: CDR1 MNHNY, CDR2 SVGAGI (reference sequence). This CDR3 spans 14 amino acids. V lost 4 bases and J 1 base, leaving 10 bases between the germline ends. The CDR3 spells CASSFTGVQETQYF. CDR3 bases: TGTGCCAGCAGTTTCACAGGCGTCCAAGAGACCCAGTACTTC.

The chain's CDR3 is CASSYSGSLEQYF. In DNA, the CDR3 is TGTGCCAGCAGTTACTCGGGGAGTCTCGAGCAGTACTTC. The J gene is TRBJ2-7, the V gene TRBV6-5; possible D gene TRBD2, 5 bases. The CDR3 runs 13 residues. V dropped 0 bases and J dropped 6 bases, with 9 bases sitting between them. Per the germline V gene, CDR1 is MNHEY and CDR2 is SVGAGI.

The chain employs TRBV5-4 and TRBJ2-7; possible D gene TRBD1, 7 bases. CDR3 size: 13 residues. The V and J ends lost 1 base and 6 bases respectively, with 11 bases between them. Looked up from germline, CDR1 is SGHNT and CDR2 is YYREEE (reference sequence). CDR3: CASSLRQGGEQYF. CDR3 DNA sequence: TGTGCCAGCAGCTTGAGACAGGGAGGCGAGCAGTACTTC.

This chain joins TRBV6-5 and TRBJ2-2; D might be TRBD1 (6 bases). Trimming shortened V by 6 bases and J by 7 bases, and 9 bases separated the two germline ends. There are 12 residues in the CDR3. From germline, CDR1 is MNHEY and CDR2 SVGAGI. The CDR3 protein is CASRYRDGELFF. The CDR3 DNA follows: TGTGCCAGCAGATACAGGGACGGGGAGCTGTTTTTT.

This chain connects TRBV5-1 to TRBJ2-7; 10 bases line up with TRBD2. Germline trimming cut 0 bases from V and 2 bases from J; bases unmatched to any gene: 8. This CDR3 has 17 amino acids. The germline CDR1 and CDR2 sequences are SGHRS and YFSETQ. The CDR3 protein is CASSLAGIAGGTYEQYF. The DNA of the CDR3 is TGCGCCAGCAGCTTGGCCGGGATAGCGGGGGGTACCTACGAGCAGTACTTC. Together with reference TRBV5-1 and TRBJ2-7, the CDR3 gives the full variable domain: KAGVTQTPRYLIKTRGQQVTLSCSPISGHRSVSWYQQTPGQGLQFLFEYFSETQRNKGNFPGRFSGRQFSNSRSEMNVSTLELGDSALYLCASSLAGIAGGTYEQYFGPGTRLTVT.

This clone was seen only once. V usage is TRBV19 and J usage is TRBJ1-1; a possible D gene is TRBD1 (6 bases). Trimming left V 8 bases short and J 0 bases short, with 19 bases between. CDR1 and CDR2 (germline): LNHDA, SQIVND (reference sequence). The CDR3 spans 16 residues. This chain's CDR3 is CASDAAGAEVNTEAFF. The CDR3 DNA sequence: TGTGCCAGTGACGCGGCAGGGGCGGAGGTGAACACTGAAGCTTTCTTT.

This chain uses TRBV2 with TRBJ1-2, with TRBD1 identical over 8 bases. The V gene end was trimmed by 7 bases and the J gene end by 0 bases; junction bases not matched to a gene: 4. From germline, CDR1 is SNHLY and CDR2 FYNNEI. The CDR3 sequence is 14 residues long. Here the CDR3 reads CASTGQGANYGYTF. As DNA, the CDR3 is TGTGCCAGCACCGGACAGGGTGCTAACTATGGCTACACCTTC.

The V gene is TRBV5-1, the J gene TRBJ1-2; TRBD1 might be the D (5 bases). This CDR3 is 14 amino acids long. Germline V lookup: CDR1 SGHRS, CDR2 YFSETQ. V gave up 4 bases and J gave up 6 bases, with 16 bases separating them. Here the CDR3 DNA reads TGCGCCAGCAGCAAGGACACTTTCTTAAATGGCTACACCTTC. Translated, it gives CASSKDTFLNGYTF.

This clone was seen only once. This rearrangement joins TRBV6-5 to TRBJ1-1, with 7 bases matching TRBD1. V gave up 6 bases and J gave up 1 base; unmatched junction bases: 5. This CDR3 has 14 amino acids. Germline CDR1 reads MNHEY; CDR2 reads SVGAGI. Written as DNA, the CDR3 is TGTGCCAGCAGATGGGGACAGCCGAACACTGAAGCTTTCTTT. Its protein product is CASRWGQPNTEAFF.

This chain uses TRBV6-1 with TRBJ2-6; a weak D match, TRBD1 (6 bases). The CDR3 sequence is 18 residues long. Deletions cut 1 base from V and 0 bases from J, with 13 bases between. CDR1 and CDR2 from the germline V gene are MNHNS and SASEGT. The DNA of the CDR3 is TGTGCCAGCAGTGAAGGATGGGGGCCCTACTCTGGGGCCAACGTCCTGACTTTC. The encoded protein is CASSEGWGPYSGANVLTF.

CDR3 sequence (DNA): TGTGCCAGTCGGGTCTGGAGCAGGGTGAACACTGAAGCTTTCTTT. Translated, it gives CASRVWSRVNTEAFF. This chain joins TRBV19 and TRBJ1-1; D may be TRBD1 (5 bases). Germline CDR1 LNHDA, CDR2 SQIVND (reference sequence). This CDR3 is 15 amino acids long. The ends were cut back, 8 bases at V and 0 bases at J, with 16 bases in the middle.

The chain couples TRBV29-1 to TRBJ1-5; D perhaps matches TRBD1 (5 bases). Trimming took off 3 bases at V and 5 bases at J, with 11 bases between the two ends. The length of the CDR3 is 13 residues. The germline V gene has CDR1 SQVTM and CDR2 ANQGSEA. CDR3 residues: CSVEGDTDQPQHF. The CDR3 region has the DNA TGCAGCGTTGAGGGGGATACCGATCAGCCCCAGCATTTT.

V usage is TRBV15 and J usage is TRBJ1-2; 9 nucleotides align to TRBD1. Germline CDR1 reads LNHNV; CDR2 reads YYDKDF (reference sequence). With 5 bases clipped from V and 1 base from J, the junction kept 8 bases outside the gene matches. The CDR3 is 16 amino acids. CDR3: CATSGTGQRYNYGYTF. CDR3 sequence (DNA): TGTGCCACCAGCGGGACAGGGCAGAGGTATAACTATGGCTACACCTTC.

The gene calls are TRBV7-8 and TRBJ2-7, with D tentatively TRBD1 or TRBD2 (5 bases each). Trimming left V 5 bases short and J 3 bases short, with 20 bases between. The CDR3 contains 16 residues. Germline V gives CDR1 SGHVS, CDR2 FQNEAQ. The CDR3 here is CASSTGASYRNYEQYF. The DNA for the CDR3 is TGTGCCAGCAGCACCGGGGCGAGTTACCGTAACTACGAGCAGTACTTC. The variable domain in full, completed from reference TRBV7-8 and TRBJ2-7, reads GAGVSQSPRYKVAKRGQDVALRCDPISGHVSLFWYQQALGQGPEFLTYFQNEAQLDKSGLPSDRFFAERPEGSVSTLKIQRTQQEDSAVYLCASSTGASYRNYEQYFGPGTRLTVT.

CDR3: CAISENRGREQYF. The CDR3 DNA sequence: TGTGCCATCAGTGAGAACAGGGGACGCGAGCAGTACTTC. J is TRBJ2-7 and V is TRBV10-3, with TRBD1 identical over 7 bases. With 2 bases clipped from V and 6 bases from J, the junction kept 4 bases outside the gene matches. CDR1 and CDR2 from the germline V gene are ENHRY and SYGVKD. This CDR3 has 13 amino acids.

The chain's CDR3 is CASSLLASQETQYF. CDR3 in DNA: TGTGCCAGCAGCTTACTAGCGTCCCAAGAGACCCAGTACTTC. The V and J genes are TRBV7-9 and TRBJ2-5; maybe TRBD2 (6 bases). CDR1 is SEHNR and CDR2 is FQNEAQ in the germline V gene (reference sequence). V was cut by 2 bases and J by 1 base, with 8 bases left in between. There are 14 residues in the CDR3.

This chain connects TRBV5-1 to TRBJ1-1, with a possible D match to TRBD1 (6 bases). Germline V gene sequence: CDR1 SGHRS, CDR2 YFSETQ. The CDR3 runs 16 residues. V was cut by 4 bases and J by 0 bases, with 16 bases left in between. The CDR3 loop reads CASSQDQQGLNTEAFF. In DNA form, the CDR3 reads TGCGCCAGCAGCCAAGACCAACAGGGCTTGAACACTGAAGCTTTCTTT.

V and J are TRBV19 and TRBJ1-1; the D gene is possibly TRBD1 (6 bases). Germline V gene data show CDR1 as LNHDA and CDR2 as SQIVND (reference sequence). Trimming shortened V by 0 bases and J by 4 bases, and 6 bases separated the two germline ends. This CDR3 is 13 amino acids long. Here the CDR3 DNA reads TGTGCCAGTAGTATAGAAGGGGGCACTGAAGCTTTCTTT. It encodes CASSIEGGTEAFF.

The chain has TRBV29-1 and TRBJ1-4; 7 bases align to TRBD1. The germline gives CDR1 SQVTM, CDR2 ANQGSEA. This CDR3 contains 16 residues. V gave up 7 bases and J gave up 3 bases; unmatched junction bases: 14. In DNA form, the CDR3 reads TGCAGCGCCCAAATCCGGGGGACAGCCCCTAATGAAAAACTGTTTTTT. Its translation: CSAQIRGTAPNEKLFF.

This chain joins TRBV5-1 and TRBJ2-2; possible D gene TRBD1, 5 bases. In germline, CDR1 is SGHRS, CDR2 YFSETQ. The length of the CDR3 is 17 residues. Between the trimmed V and J ends, which lost 0 bases and 4 bases, there was a span of 16 bases. In nucleotides, the CDR3 is TGCGCCAGCAGCTTGGTTTTTACAGGCCGCGGCACCGGGGAGCTGTTTTTT. This gives the protein CASSLVFTGRGTGELFF.

The rearrangement joins TRBV12-2 to TRBJ2-3; TRBD2, as called in the table, went unchecked against the DNA. TRBV12-2 is assigned pseudogene status. There are 18 residues in the CDR3. CDR3 DNA: TGTGCAAGTCGCCATAGATATGCTAGCGGGGGGAACACAGATACGCAGTATTTT. Residues: CASRHRYASGGNTDTQYF.

The V call is TRBV7-9, the J call TRBJ1-4, with 10 bases aligning to TRBD1. The CDR3 contains 14 residues. V lost 5 bases and J lost 8; bases outside the gene matches: 5. Germline CDR1 and CDR2: SEHNR and FQNEAQ (reference sequence). The CDR3 DNA follows: TGTGCCAGCAGCCCAGGACAGGGGGGAGAAAAACTGTTTTTT. This sequence encodes CASSPGQGGEKLFF.

The V call is TRBV5-1, the J call TRBJ2-4, with TRBD2 identical over 8 bases. With V trimmed by 4 bases and J by 6 bases, 6 bases remained unmatched. The CDR3 runs 14 residues. Germline V lookup: CDR1 SGHRS, CDR2 YFSETQ. Here the CDR3 DNA reads TGCGCCAGCAGCGCGGGACTAGAGGGAAACATTCAGTACTTC. Amino acids: CASSAGLEGNIQYF.

The genes are TRBV14 and TRBJ2-1; 11 bases map to TRBD1. Germline-derived CDR1 and CDR2 are SGHDN and FVKESK. The CDR3 has 16 amino acids. With 7 bases clipped from V and 8 bases from J, the junction kept 13 bases outside the gene matches. The CDR3 spells CASTPVTGQGVHEQFF. The CDR3 coding sequence is TGTGCCAGCACCCCTGTCACGGGACAGGGGGTCCATGAGCAGTTCTTC.

This rearrangement joins TRBV28 to TRBJ1-1; TRBD1 matches at 7 bases. Germline CDR1 MDHEN, CDR2 SYDVKM. V lost 5 bases and J lost 4; bases outside the gene matches: 10. The length of the CDR3 is 15 residues. This chain's CDR3 is CASSLITGEGTEAFF. The CDR3, as DNA: TGTGCCAGCAGTCTCATCACAGGGGAGGGCACTGAAGCTTTCTTT.

The table lists this clone with a count of one. This chain links TRBV5-1 with TRBJ2-6, with TRBD1 matching 7 bases. This CDR3 is 19 amino acids long. Germline lookup yields CDR1 SGHRS and CDR2 YFSETQ. After removal of 4 bases from V and 2 bases from J, the junction contained 15 bases not matched to a gene. Here the CDR3 reads CASSHLGTAQEAGANVLTF. The CDR3 DNA is TGCGCCAGCAGCCATCTCGGGACAGCCCAGGAGGCTGGGGCCAACGTCCTGACTTTC. Supplemented by reference TRBV5-1 and TRBJ2-6, the full variable domain reads KAGVTQTPRYLIKTRGQQVTLSCSPISGHRSVSWYQQTPGQGLQFLFEYFSETQRNKGNFPGRFSGRQFSNSRSEMNVSTLELGDSALYLCASSHLGTAQEAGANVLTFGAGSRLTVL.